The entry below describes one T cell receptor beta chain. The clone's antigen remains unknown. Per-nucleotide qualities are absent, and no much larger clonotype sits a single base away. The data stem from a study of long-term antiretroviral therapy in people with HIV (dated by TCRdb to about 2022). Notes on the research overall: The earliest samples were collected approximately a decade before the 2015 WHO recommendation for immediate ART, a period when ART was typically delayed until CD4 counts fell. Test extractions of a monoclonal T-cell line alongside some 35 polyclonal samples showed no cross-contamination during QIAcube processing. The cohort contributed fewer than 200 cryopreserved PBMC samples from about 30 adults with confirmed HIV infection, collected serially over a mean of approximately 6 years (range 1-12). A retrospective serial study tested whether ART initiation and durable HIV suppression were associated with changes in peripheral blood TRB repertoire composition and diversity. Of the 30 or so participants with HIV, eleven were female.

What the research found in general, with its limitations: Since PBMC availability was limited, sequencing covered only the TCR beta chain, with no alpha chain pairing. Inferences about post-ART repertoire changes were limited because no data were available on ART adherence, viral resistance or therapy changes. The samples were dated from about 2004 to 2018, and the ART regimens that were used may be less effective than current ART regimens. Starting ART was linked to a significant rise in TRB diversity, yet even with long-term ART the diversity remained significantly lower than in transplant donor controls. Because pre-ART samples had limited cell numbers, profiling was done on unsorted PBMC rather than on sorted CD4+ and CD8+ T cells. Compared with controls, HIV repertoires had narrower CDR3 length ranges, and the network structure pointed to an antigen-experienced repertoire that shifted only slightly toward naive after ART. The repertoire was dominated across all time points by expanded TRB clones identified before ART initiation, although this dominance was seen to fluctuate and to decrease in many PLHIV after ART.

From the cysteine up to the phenylalanine, the CDR3 has a length of 14 residues. This entry keeps only the CDR3 DNA: 42 bases, framed from base 1. Trimming removed 6 bases from V and 3 bases from J, leaving 11 bases between the germline ends. CDR1 and CDR2 (MNHEY, SMNVEV) derive from the germline V gene (reference sequence). The immunoSEQ hsTCRB v3.0 assay was used at survey level resolution for TRB variable region sequencing. The targeted TRB sequencing depth was roughly 40,000-50,000 T-cell genomes per sample. Pooled TRB libraries were sequenced on an Illumina MiSeq with a v3 150-cycle kit. Concerning the study's data processing: Repertoire analysis ran in R within a reproducible Nextflow workflow covering QC, data transformation and analysis. LymphoSeq2, an R package for exploring AIRR-Seq data, was used to implement custom analyses. Four samples that yielded fewer than 5000 total TRB sequences were excluded, so that approximately 200 HIV repertoires were analyzed. Among the 188 retained HIV repertoires, 59 were collected before ART initiation and roughly 130 were collected after ART initiation. Each repertoire was downsampled to 5000 TRB nucleotide sequences, and summary statistics were averaged across 100 downsampling iterations. TRB sequences were retained for analysis only if CDR3 regions of at least seven amino acids were present. Diversity was measured with a Shannon entropy-derived clonality score and the Gini coefficient. In the repertoire networks, any two of the top 5000 CDR3 amino acid sequences were connected whenever the two sequences differed by an edit distance of one. For TRB CDR3 amino acid sequences, antigen specificity groups and MHC restriction were predicted with GLIPH2. Known CMV, EBV, HIV or tissue antigen associations were flagged by matching CDR3 amino acid sequences against VDJdb and McPAS-TCR. Pre-ART, post-ART and control groups were compared with Wilcoxon signed-rank tests and Holm-Bonferroni correction. In its TCRdb copy, this immuneACCESS table keeps in-frame sequences only and misses some clones. Where compared with another copy, unresolved V genes explain less than half of these, and the others have no known cause. The DNA gave D and trimming, while V, J and clone size come from that table. The sample profile shows roughly 20,000 clones; around 84% of them were found once. The biggest ten clones account for more than 6.5% of the sample.

To be included, a participant needed at least one PBMC sample from before ART initiation plus at least two post-ART samples. Every participant with HIV received treatment in the United States of America. Before DNA extraction, cryopreserved samples of roughly 0.9-11 million PBMC were thawed and then washed. At the time of the earliest PBMC sample, participants with HIV were aged between about 23 and 55 years. Per participant, PBMC samples came from 1-4 timepoints prior to ART initiation and 2-8 timepoints following ART initiation, for a median of 7 samples. Serial HIV viral load, CD4+ T-cell count, ART history and demographic data were obtained for every participant. Genomic DNA was extracted from unsorted PBMC with a Qiagen kit on a QIAcube, with processing performed in batches of 12 samples.

Recombination linked TRBV27 to TRBJ2-2, with the D gene too uncertain to name. The sequence was obtained from a woman between 25 and 40 years old with HIV. The sample here was unsorted PBMCs, taken 1.8 years before starting antiretroviral therapy. CDR3 region: CASRSDGYTGELFF. The sequence in DNA is TGTGCCAGCAGATCGGACGGATACACCGGGGAGCTGTTTTTT.